This T cell receptor beta chain was observed in a study of blood T cell repertoires in COVID-19. Across the study: The United States, Italy and Spain provided the acute and convalescent COVID-19 samples. T cells, B-cell-depleted T cells, or PBMCs supplied cDNA or gDNA.

Original processing methods: How many nucleated cells were present was estimated from reference gene primer amplification. This table comes from immunoSEQ multiplex PCR, and its TCRdb copy is limited to in-frame clones, with some not included. The V and J calls and the clone size are those of that table, but D and trimming were determined from the DNA. The table lists approximately 89,000 clones, around 81% of them singletons, with approximately 10% in the top ten. The source is a woman in her 70s with active or convalescent COVID-19. The sample consisted of peripheral blood.

The CDR3 sequence is CASSYLRDRGYKGYTF. The CDR3 DNA sequence: TGTGCCAGCAGTTACCTTCGCGACAGGGGCTATAAAGGCTACACCTTC. The chain is built from TRBV6-5 and TRBJ1-2; the match to TRBD1 covers 8 bases. With 2 bases clipped from V and 8 bases from J, the junction kept 13 bases outside the gene matches. The length of the CDR3 is 16 residues. Germline assignment: CDR1 MNHEY and CDR2 SVGAGI.